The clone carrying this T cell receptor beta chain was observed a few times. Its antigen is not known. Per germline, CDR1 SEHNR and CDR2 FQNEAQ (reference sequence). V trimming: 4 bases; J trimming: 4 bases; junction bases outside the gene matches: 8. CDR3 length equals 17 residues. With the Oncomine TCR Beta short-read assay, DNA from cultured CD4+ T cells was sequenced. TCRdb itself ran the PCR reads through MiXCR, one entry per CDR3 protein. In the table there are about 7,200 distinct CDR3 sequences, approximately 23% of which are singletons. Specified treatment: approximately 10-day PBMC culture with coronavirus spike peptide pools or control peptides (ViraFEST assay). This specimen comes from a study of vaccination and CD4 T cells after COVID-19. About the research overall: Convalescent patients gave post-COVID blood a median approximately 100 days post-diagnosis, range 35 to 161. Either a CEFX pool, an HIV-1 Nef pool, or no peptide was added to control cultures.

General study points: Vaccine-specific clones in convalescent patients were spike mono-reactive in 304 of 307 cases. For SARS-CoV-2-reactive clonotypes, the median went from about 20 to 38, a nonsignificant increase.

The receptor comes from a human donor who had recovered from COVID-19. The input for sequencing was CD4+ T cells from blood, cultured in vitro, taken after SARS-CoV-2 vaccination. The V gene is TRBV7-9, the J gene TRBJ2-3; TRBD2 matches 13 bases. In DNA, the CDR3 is TGTGCCAGCAGCTATGGGACTAGCGGGATCTCTCCAGATACGCAGTATTTT. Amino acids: CASSYGTSGISPDTQYF. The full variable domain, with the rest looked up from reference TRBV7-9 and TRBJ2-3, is DTGVSQNPRHKITKRGQNVTFRCDPISEHNRLYWYRQTLGQGPEFLTYFQNEAQLEKSRLLSDRFSAERPKGSFSTLEIQRTEQGDSAMYLCASSYGTSGISPDTQYFGPGTRLTVL.